The 18 T cell receptor beta chains given below trace back to one sample, sequenced in a study of T cells in Graves' hyperthyroidism and ophthalmopathy. Amplification targeted TCR beta CDR3 regions from RNA transcripts. During a first-round RT-PCR of the TCR CDR3, the HTBI primer set was used. One entry per CDR3 protein, called by TCRdb with MiXCR from the multiplex PCR reads. The table has hundreds of thousands of distinct CDR3 sequences, approximately 14% seen once; the top ten hold less than 6%. The specimen sequenced was blood. The receptors shown here come from a woman under 40 with Graves' hyperthyroidism that later progressed to Graves' ophthalmopathy.

This clonotype has at least ten counts. V is TRBV12-3 or TRBV12-4 and J is TRBJ2-3; 7 bases match TRBD2. This CDR3 has 15 residues. V lost 7 bases and J lost 0; bases outside the gene matches: 7. CDR3: CASMVSGPSTDTQYF. The CDR3 DNA reads as TGTGCCAGCATGGTTAGCGGGCCCAGCACAGATACGCAGTATTTT.

This clonotype was seen a handful of times. The rearrangement links TRBV15 to TRBJ2-1; 9 bases match TRBD1. The germline CDR1 and CDR2 sequences are LNHNV and YYDKDF (reference sequence). CDR3 length: 12 amino acids. The V and J ends lost 8 bases and 10 bases, in that order; junction bases with no gene match: 6. As DNA, the CDR3 is TGTGCCACCCTACAAGGGACAGGGGAGCAGTTCTTC. Amino acids: CATLQGTGEQFF. Full variable domain (outside the CDR3, taken from reference TRBV15 and TRBJ2-1): DAMVIQNPRYQVTQFGKPVTLSCSQTLNHNVMYWYQQKSSQAPKLLFHYYDKDFNNEADTPDNFQSRRPNTSFCFLDIRSPGLGDTAMYLCATLQGTGEQFFGPGTRLTVL.

At least ten counts were recorded for this clonotype. The V and J genes are TRBV12-3 or TRBV12-4 and TRBJ1-5, with 10 bases lining up with TRBD1. V lost 5 bases and J lost 3; bases outside the gene matches: 16. This CDR3 spans 19 amino acids. CDR3 in DNA: TGTGCCAGCAGTCCCTTTTTTGGGTCCGGGACAGGGGACAATCAGCCCCAGCATTTT. Its translation is CASSPFFGSGTGDNQPQHF.

This clonotype was seen repeatedly, ten times or more. This sequence joins TRBV2 and TRBJ2-7; 8 bases match TRBD2. V gave up 7 bases and J gave up 1 base; unmatched junction bases: 9. CDR3 length: 15 residues. Germline V gene data show CDR1 as SNHLY and CDR2 as FYNNEI. The chain's CDR3 is CASTLLAGLSYEQYF. Here the CDR3 DNA reads TGTGCCAGCACCCTCCTAGCGGGCCTATCCTACGAGCAGTACTTC.

The CDR3 sequence: CASSLGQASSGNTIYF. The CDR3 nucleotides read TGTGCCAGCAGCTTAGGACAGGCCTCCTCTGGAAACACCATATATTTT. The chain employs TRBV7-3 and TRBJ1-3; 7 bases agree with TRBD1. CDR1 is SGHTA and CDR2 is FQGTGA in the germline V gene. V lost 2 bases, J lost 0 bases, and 4 bases stayed unmatched. The length of the CDR3 is 16 residues.

This clonotype has ten or more counts. This chain joins TRBV10-3 and TRBJ1-1; unclear D gene. Looked up from germline, CDR1 is ENHRY and CDR2 is SYGVKD. V lost 1 base, J lost 6 bases, and 12 bases lay in between. The CDR3 contains 14 residues. The CDR3 DNA follows: TGTGCCATCAGTGAGTTAACACAGAGCGCTGAAGCTTTCTTT. Protein: CAISELTQSAEAFF.

This clonotype has at least ten counts. J is TRBJ2-1 and V is TRBV18, with TRBD2 matching over 8 bases. V dropped 3 bases and J dropped 4; count of bases not matched to a gene: 11. In germline, CDR1 is KGHSH, CDR2 LQKENI. The CDR3 covers 17 residues. The CDR3 nucleotides read TGTGCCAGCTCACCGCCGGCGGGTAGCGGGAATTACAATGAGCAGTTCTTC. It specifies CASSPPAGSGNYNEQFF.

This clonotype was recorded a few times. The J gene is TRBJ2-1, the V gene TRBV7-2, with a weak D call TRBD2 (6 bases). V was clipped by 5 bases and J by 7 bases, with 15 bases between them. This CDR3 is 14 amino acids long. Germline V lookup: CDR1 SGHTA, CDR2 FQGNSA. CDR3 coding DNA: TGTGCCAGCAGCCGGTGGGACTCACCAAATGAGCAGTTCTTC. It encodes CASSRWDSPNEQFF.

Note on this clonotype: This may arise from a read error, as a much more abundant clone is one base away. CDR3: CASRILAGAIKTQYF. The CDR3 coding sequence is TGTGCCAGCAGAATACTAGCGGGAGCTATAAAGACCCAGTACTTC. The V gene is TRBV2, the J gene TRBJ2-5; 11 nucleotides agree with TRBD2. Germline V lookup: CDR1 SNHLY, CDR2 FYNNEI. The CDR3 has 15 amino acids. V shed 6 bases, J shed 6 bases, and the junction held 9 bases outside the gene matches.

This clonotype appeared a few times. J is TRBJ2-7 and V is TRBV5-1; D remains ambiguous. Germline assignment: CDR1 SGHRS and CDR2 YFSETQ. V was cut by 2 bases and J by 0 bases, with 9 bases left in between. The CDR3 has 14 amino acids. This CDR3 is CASSLSVSSYEQYF. CDR3 nucleotides: TGCGCCAGCAGCTTATCCGTGAGCTCCTACGAGCAGTACTTC. The whole variable domain, remainder taken from reference TRBV5-1 and TRBJ2-7, is KAGVTQTPRYLIKTRGQQVTLSCSPISGHRSVSWYQQTPGQGLQFLFEYFSETQRNKGNFPGRFSGRQFSNSRSEMNVSTLELGDSALYLCASSLSVSSYEQYFGPGTRLTVT.

This clonotype was counted a few times. The V and J genes are TRBV24-1 and TRBJ2-3, with TRBD1 identical over 8 bases. The germline CDR1 and CDR2 sequences are KGHDR and SFDVKD. With V trimmed by 3 bases and J by 0 bases, 13 bases remained unmatched. The CDR3 spans 19 residues. In nucleotides, the CDR3 is TGTGCCACCAGTGATCCGGTCGGACAGGGTACAAGGAGCACAGATACGCAGTATTTT. Its protein product is CATSDPVGQGTRSTDTQYF.

This clonotype has just a few counts. This chain connects TRBV29-1 to TRBJ2-5, with TRBD2 matching 11 bases. V was pared by 4 bases and J by 4 bases, with 8 bases of the junction left unmatched. The CDR3 contains 15 residues. Germline CDR1 is SQVTM and CDR2 is ANQGSEA. The CDR3 nucleotides are TGCAGCGTTGTTTTAGCGGGAGGGCCCGGAGAGACCCAGTACTTC. Protein product: CSVVLAGGPGETQYF.

This clonotype was seen a few times. This chain connects TRBV4-3 to TRBJ2-3; TRBD1 matches at 9 bases. This CDR3 has 17 amino acids. Trimming cost V 0 bases and J 5 bases; bases outside gene matches: 9. CDR1 LGHNA and CDR2 YSLEER come from the germline V gene. In nucleotides, the CDR3 is TGCGCCAGCAGCCAAGATCCGGGGACAGGGTCCATAGATACGCAGTATTTT. This sequence encodes CASSQDPGTGSIDTQYF.

This clonotype occurred many times. The chain combines TRBV5-4 with TRBJ2-1; no firm D call. Trimming removed 0 bases from V and 10 bases from J, with 14 bases in between. CDR3 length equals 14 residues. The germline gives CDR1 SGHNT, CDR2 YYREEE (reference sequence). The CDR3 region is CASSLVEKTGEQFF. The CDR3 nucleotides are TGTGCCAGCAGCTTGGTAGAGAAAACCGGGGAGCAGTTCTTC.

The chain couples TRBV30 to TRBJ2-3; 9 nucleotides align to TRBD2. The germline gives CDR1 GTSNPN, CDR2 SVGIG (reference sequence). With V trimmed by 5 bases and J by 2 bases, 11 bases remained unmatched. The CDR3 runs to 16 residues. CDR3 loop: CAWGAEASGTTDTQYF. The CDR3 nucleotides read TGTGCCTGGGGGGCGGAGGCTAGCGGGACCACAGATACGCAGTATTTT.

This clonotype appeared many times. The chain uses TRBV28 and TRBJ2-2, with 7 bases that match TRBD1. CDR3 size: 16 residues. V was clipped by 7 bases and J by 4 bases; unmatched bases: 12. CDR1 and CDR2 from the germline V gene are MDHEN and SYDVKM. The CDR3 loop is CASNLHSTGRTGELFF. For the CDR3, the DNA is TGTGCCAGCAACCTCCATTCGACAGGGCGCACCGGGGAGCTGTTTTTT.

This clonotype showed up many times. The gene calls are TRBV11-2 and TRBJ2-1; 7 nucleotides align to TRBD2. This CDR3 is built from 16 residues. The germline V gene encodes CDR1 SGHAT and CDR2 FQNNGV. Trimming cost V 4 bases and J 1 base; bases outside gene matches: 7. In nucleotides, the CDR3 is TGTGCCAGCAGCTCTCGGGGGGAAGTATCCTACAATGAGCAGTTCTTC. It yields the protein CASSSRGEVSYNEQFF.

This clonotype was found a few times. The chain joins TRBV4-2 to TRBJ2-3; TRBD2 aligns across 9 bases. Trimming at V came to 4 bases and at J to 4 bases, leaving 6 bases not matched to a gene. The CDR3 length is 15 residues. The germline gives CDR1 LGHNA, CDR2 YNFKEQ. In DNA form, the CDR3 reads TGTGCCAGCAGCCCCATTAGCGGGAGCTCAGATACGCAGTATTTT. Translation: CASSPISGSSDTQYF.